This TCR beta chain emerged from a study of blood T cell repertoires in COVID-19. The wider study: The United States, Italy and Spain provided the acute and convalescent COVID-19 samples. The cDNA or gDNA used as material had been derived from T cells, B-cell-depleted T cells, or PBMCs.

The Seattle patients joined while their infection was active and were tracked longitudinally afterward. In the original workflow: Counts of nucleated cells, estimated from reference gene primer amplification, were obtained. Repertoires were generated with immunoSEQ multiplex PCR, while TCRdb's copy carries only in-frame clones and drops some. V and J calls and clone size follow that table, whereas D and trimming were derived from the DNA. The table records approximately 170,000 clones, about 85% of them present only once. The sequencing sample was made of peripheral blood. This TCR came from a woman aged 70-85 years with COVID-19, enrolled during active disease.

The CDR3 sequence: CASSIDRNSPLHF. The CDR3 nucleotides read TGTGCCAGCTCTATAGACAGGAATTCACCCCTCCACTTT. The chain has TRBV3-1 (or the pseudogene TRBV3-2) and TRBJ1-6; possible D gene TRBD1, 6 bases. Per the germline V gene, CDR1 is LGHDT and CDR2 is YNNKEL (reference sequence). The V end lost 8 bases, the J end lost 7 bases, and 12 bases lay between the germline ends. The CDR3 has 13 amino acids.